This T cell receptor beta chain appears in the sequencing data of a study of tumor-infiltrating lymphocytes in primary liver carcinoma. V was cut by 7 bases and J by 5 bases, with 12 bases left in between. The CDR3 consists of 12 residues. CDR1 is MNHNS, CDR2 SASEGT, per germline. Extraction also yielded germline DNA, while blood RNA was obtained from unsorted whole blood. TCR beta cDNA was made from 500 ng total RNA with a constant-region primer. A slightly modified ARM-PCR protocol with three nested multiplex PCR rounds produced these TCR beta libraries. Use of TRBV1-TRBV30 forward primers with a C-beta reverse primer characterized the first two PCR rounds, which lasted around 9 cycles each. TCRdb processed the multiplex PCR reads anew with MiXCR; each CDR3 protein has one entry. The data contain some 320,000 distinct CDR3 sequences, approximately 65% of them seen just once; the ten biggest clones take up around 9.5%.

Study observations and caveats: Blood fell significantly below tumors in its top-250-clone fraction (p = 0.039). The overlap of tumor-adjacent and tumor-blood pairs was smaller than that of tumor region pairs.

Comment on this clonotype: The antigen remains undetermined. A read error may explain this, as a much larger clone is one base away.

Sequencing was performed on peripheral blood. The genes are TRBV6-1 and TRBJ2-7; tentative D call: TRBD2 (6 bases). The TCR sequence derives from a man aged 35 to 55 with primary liver carcinoma and hepatitis B virus infection. The CDR3 loop is CASNAGTHEQYF. The CDR3 DNA sequence: TGTGCCAGCAACGCGGGGACCCACGAGCAGTACTTC.